Following are 25 T cell receptor beta chains from one sample sequenced in a study of T cell responses to AZD1222 COVID-19 vaccine. Measured with immunoSEQ multiplex PCR; TCRdb has only the in-frame clones, and not every one. The sample holds about 150,000 clones, around nine tenths seen once. The specimen comprised peripheral blood, sampled after recovery from COVID-19. These receptor sequences come from an adult who had recovered from COVID-19.

J is TRBJ1-2 and V is TRBV28; D remains ambiguous. The CDR3 has 15 amino acids. Germline CDR1 is MDHEN and CDR2 is SYDVKM. Trimming removed 6 bases from V and 2 bases from J, with 16 bases in between. The CDR3 loop reads CASRPRASGNYGYTF. In nucleotides, the CDR3 is TGTGCCAGCAGACCCCGGGCCTCGGGGAACTATGGCTACACCTTC.

The chain carries TRBV21-1 and TRBJ1-2. TRBV21-1 is assigned pseudogene status. The CDR3 loop spans 11 amino acids. The CDR3 sequence: CASSHSNGYTF. Written as DNA, the CDR3 is TGTGCCAGCAGCCACTCTAATGGCTACACCTTC.

This clone was found a few times. The chain carries TRBV28 and TRBJ1-5; D is unclear. Germline CDR1 MDHEN, CDR2 SYDVKM. The V and J ends lost 11 bases and 0 bases respectively, with 11 bases between them. The CDR3 loop spans 13 amino acids. This CDR3 reads CALQPYSNQPQHF. The CDR3 DNA follows: TGTGCCTTACAGCCTTATAGCAATCAGCCCCAGCATTTT.

The chain combines TRBV19 with TRBJ2-7; no clear D. Trimming pared 5 bases from V and 3 bases from J, leaving 17 bases between. Germline V lookup: CDR1 LNHDA, CDR2 SQIVND (reference sequence). CDR3 length: 15 residues. The CDR3 loop reads CASSGLMAGRYEQYF. CDR3 DNA sequence: TGTGCCAGTAGTGGTCTTATGGCCGGGCGCTACGAGCAGTACTTC. Combining the CDR3 with reference TRBV19 and TRBJ2-7 gives the whole variable domain DGGITQSPKYLFRKEGQNVTLSCEQNLNHDAMYWYRQDPGQGLRLIYYSQIVNDFQKGDIAEGYSVSREKKESFPLTVTSAQKNPTAFYLCASSGLMAGRYEQYFGPGTRLTVT.

The rearrangement joins TRBV11-2 to TRBJ2-5, with a weak D call TRBD2 (5 bases). The CDR3 totals 15 residues. CDR1 is SGHAT, CDR2 FQNNGV, per germline. The V end was cut by 4 bases, the J end by 5 bases, with 17 bases between. In nucleotides, the CDR3 is TGTGCCAGCAGCTCAGAACTAGGTCCCTGGGAGACCCAGTACTTC. This gives the protein CASSSELGPWETQYF. Using reference TRBV11-2 and TRBJ2-5 for the parts outside the CDR3, the full variable domain is EAGVAQSPRYKIIEKRQSVAFWCNPISGHATLYWYQQILGQGPKLLIQFQNNGVVDDSQLPKDRFSAERLKGVDSTLKIQPAKLEDSAVYLCASSSELGPWETQYFGPGTRLLVL.

The chain's CDR3 is CASSPGTVYGYTF. The DNA for the CDR3 is TGTGCCAGCAGCCCCGGGACAGTCTATGGCTACACCTTC. The gene calls are TRBV5-4 and TRBJ1-2; the match to TRBD1 covers 7 bases. The CDR3 sequence is 13 residues long. With V trimmed by 4 bases and J by 4 bases, 4 bases remained unmatched. Germline CDR1 and CDR2: SGHNT and YYREEE (reference sequence).

For this clone: At the DNA level, this CDR3 is encoded by other sequences in the same sample as well. This chain uses TRBV2 with TRBJ2-7; D is unclear. Between the trimmed V and J ends, which lost 8 bases and 3 bases, there was a span of 5 bases. The CDR3 has 10 amino acids. Germline V gene sequence: CDR1 SNHLY, CDR2 FYNNEI. The CDR3 here is CASGDYEQYF. The CDR3 coding sequence is TGTGCCAGCGGGGACTACGAGCAGTACTTC. Full variable domain (outside the CDR3, taken from reference TRBV2 and TRBJ2-7): EPEVTQTPSHQVTQMGQEVILRCVPISNHLYFYWYRQILGQKVEFLVSFYNNEISEKSEIFDDQFSVERPDGSNFTLKIRSTKLEDSAMYFCASGDYEQYFGPGTRLTVT.

The rearrangement joins TRBV19 to TRBJ2-7; D unresolved. CDR1 LNHDA and CDR2 SQIVND come from the germline V gene (reference sequence). Trimming cost V 4 bases and J 2 bases, with 9 bases left between them. The CDR3 extends over 13 amino acids. The CDR3 DNA reads as TGTGCCAGTAGTAATCCCGGACCCTACGAGCAGTACTTC. It codes for CASSNPGPYEQYF.

The chain carries TRBV4-1 and TRBJ1-2; 7 nucleotides agree with TRBD1. The CDR3 has 17 residues. The trim removed 0 bases at V and 4 bases at J, leaving 11 bases unmatched. Germline lookup yields CDR1 MGHRA and CDR2 YSYEKL. DNA of the CDR3: TGCGCCAGCAGCCAAGATGGAGCGAGAGGGGGCGGCTATGGCTACACCTTC. As protein: CASSQDGARGGGYGYTF.

The chain recombines TRBV5-1 with TRBJ2-1; tentative D call: TRBD1 (8 bases). The CDR3 sequence is 14 residues long. Germline CDR1 is SGHRS and CDR2 is YFSETQ. V shed 1 base and J shed 5 bases, with 10 bases lying between them. CDR3 sequence reads: CASSLTGGDNEQFF. CDR3 in DNA: TGCGCCAGCAGCTTGACAGGGGGGGACAATGAGCAGTTCTTC.

The gene calls are TRBV5-6 and TRBJ1-4; TRBD1 matches at 12 bases. Trimming cost V 3 bases and J 1 base; bases outside gene matches: 10. Germline V gives CDR1 SGHDT, CDR2 YYEEEE. This CDR3 spans 19 amino acids. This chain's CDR3 is CASSSNRDRGQGTNEKLFF. CDR3 bases: TGTGCCAGCAGCTCGAACCGGGACAGGGGGCAAGGAACTAATGAAAAACTGTTTTTT.

J is TRBJ2-1 and V is TRBV28; D uncertain. V was cut by 7 bases and J by 9 bases, with 16 bases left in between. The V gene's germline CDR1 is MDHEN and CDR2 SYDVKM. The CDR3 length is 13 residues. In DNA form, the CDR3 reads TGTGCCAGCATCGGGCCGCCCAATTCTGAGCAGTTCTTC. Its translation: CASIGPPNSEQFF. The full variable domain, its missing parts supplied by reference TRBV28 and TRBJ2-1, is DVKVTQSSRYLVKRTGEKVFLECVQDMDHENMFWYRQDPGLGLRLIYFSYDVKMKEKGDIPEGYSVSREKKERFSLILESASTNQTSMYLCASIGPPNSEQFFGPGTRLTVL.

The sample holds a few counts of this clone. The chain links TRBV29-1 to TRBJ2-3, with no clear D. With 3 bases removed from V and 3 bases from J, the gap between germline ends came to 7 bases. The CDR3 totals 12 residues. Germline V gene data show CDR1 as SQVTM and CDR2 as ANQGSEA. CDR3 bases: TGCAGCGTTGATCTAGGGACAGATACGCAGTATTTT. This translates into CSVDLGTDTQYF.

CDR3 sequence: CASSWSSLNTEAFF. The DNA for the CDR3 is TGTGCCAGCAGCTGGAGTTCTCTAAACACTGAAGCTTTCTTT. The V gene is TRBV7-2, the J gene TRBJ1-1; D uncertain. Trimming removed 4 bases at V and 2 bases at J, with 11 bases between. CDR3 size: 14 residues. Germline CDR1 reads SGHTA; CDR2 reads FQGNSA.

The V call is TRBV6-5, the J call TRBJ1-3; the D gene is possibly TRBD1 (5 bases). The V end lost 4 bases, the J end lost 4 bases, and 14 bases lay between the germline ends. The CDR3 is made up of 15 amino acids. The germline V gene encodes CDR1 MNHEY and CDR2 SVGAGI. CDR3 in amino acids: CASSSGPTRGNTIYF. The CDR3 DNA is TGTGCCAGCAGTTCAGGGCCCACTCGCGGAAACACCATATATTTT.

This clone was observed a single time. The genes are TRBV20-1 and TRBJ1-1; D is possibly TRBD1 (5 bases). This CDR3 spans 11 amino acids. The germline V gene encodes CDR1 DFQATT and CDR2 SNEGSKA (reference sequence). Trimming shortened V by 7 bases and J by 8 bases, and 14 bases separated the two germline ends. This CDR3 is CSVGTGREAFF. The CDR3 nucleotides are TGCAGTGTTGGGACTGGACGGGAAGCTTTCTTT.

This clone was detected only once. The chain has TRBV6-5 and TRBJ2-7; possible D gene TRBD1, 6 bases. Trimming left V 5 bases short and J 6 bases short, with 20 bases between. The CDR3 runs 15 residues. Germline values: CDR1 MNHEY, CDR2 SVGAGI. CDR3 nucleotides: TGTGCCAGCAGTCCCCCCGAAAGGGGGTATGGCGAGCAGTACTTC. This sequence encodes CASSPPERGYGEQYF.

The chain recombines TRBV6-7 with TRBJ1-4; tentatively, D is TRBD1 (6 bases). TRBV6-7 is noted as an ORF with a role that remains uncertain. This CDR3 has 12 amino acids. Trimming cost V 7 bases and J 6 bases, with 9 bases left between them. The CDR3 here is CASTTGYEKLFF. CDR3 DNA sequence: TGTGCCAGCACAACAGGGTATGAAAAACTGTTTTTT.

The rearrangement uses TRBV5-6 and TRBJ2-6, with D maybe TRBD2 (6 bases). Germline V lookup: CDR1 SGHDT, CDR2 YYEEEE. V was cut by 0 bases and J by 2 bases, with 9 bases left in between. The CDR3 is 16 residues long. The CDR3 spells CASSLGRGTGANVLTF. The CDR3 DNA reads as TGTGCCAGCAGCTTGGGGAGGGGAACTGGGGCCAACGTCCTGACTTTC. The full variable domain, completed using reference TRBV5-6 and TRBJ2-6, is DAGVTQSPTHLIKTRGQQVTLRCSPKSGHDTVSWYQQALGQGPQFIFQYYEEEERQRGNFPDRFSGHQFPNYSSELNVNALLLGDSALYLCASSLGRGTGANVLTFGAGSRLTVL.

The chain is built from TRBV2 and TRBJ2-3; D is unclear. Per the germline V gene, CDR1 is SNHLY and CDR2 is FYNNEI. The V end was cut by 7 bases, the J end by 0 bases, with 11 bases between. The CDR3 extends over 14 amino acids. CDR3 coding DNA: TGTGCCAGCACCCTAGGCGGTAGCACAGATACGCAGTATTTT. Translated, it gives CASTLGGSTDTQYF.

The rearrangement links TRBV3-1 (or the pseudogene TRBV3-2) to TRBJ1-1; D is unresolved. CDR3 length: 14 residues. CDR1 and CDR2 from the germline V gene are LGHDT and YNNKEL (reference sequence). V lost 6 bases, J lost 1 base, and 12 bases lay in between. CDR3: CASSTLAANTEAFF. CDR3 nucleotides: TGTGCCAGCAGTACGTTGGCGGCGAACACTGAAGCTTTCTTT.

The genes are TRBV7-9 and TRBJ2-5, with 7 bases matching TRBD2. Germline loops: CDR1 SEHNR, CDR2 FQNEAQ (reference sequence). The CDR3 runs 13 residues. CDR3 in DNA: TGTGCAGGGGAGGCTAGCGGCCAAGAGACCCAGTACTTC. Residues: CAGEASGQETQYF.

The chain links TRBV5-1 to TRBJ2-1; 8 bases match TRBD2. In germline, CDR1 is SGHRS, CDR2 YFSETQ. This CDR3 comprises 14 residues. J gave up 11 bases and V 4 bases, and 11 bases lay outside the gene matches. The CDR3 nucleotides read TGCGCCAGCAGCCCGGGAGGGCGGGACTTAAAGCAGTTCTTC. It is translated as CASSPGGRDLKQFF.

The rearrangement joins TRBV6-5 to TRBJ1-2; 7 bases match TRBD1. Unmatched junction bases numbered 5, after V lost 5 bases and J lost 8 bases. Germline V gives CDR1 MNHEY, CDR2 SVGAGI. The CDR3 extends over 12 amino acids. CDR3 sequence reads: CASSQRQGGYTF. As DNA, the CDR3 is TGTGCCAGCAGTCAACGACAGGGCGGCTACACCTTC.

The chain recombines TRBV5-4 with TRBJ2-5, with 7 bases matching TRBD1. Trimming took 3 bases from V and 2 from J; bases not matched to a gene: 7. The CDR3 has 15 residues. Per the germline V gene, CDR1 is SGHNT and CDR2 is YYREEE (reference sequence). The CDR3 nucleotides read TGTGCCAGCAGCTCAAGGGGGCCATTTCAAGAGACCCAGTACTTC. It specifies CASSSRGPFQETQYF.